The table lists the clone carrying this T cell receptor (beta chain) with a few counts. Its antigen is not identified. MiXCR was run by TCRdb on the reads, yielding one entry per CDR3 protein. The table shows about 830,000 distinct CDR3 sequences, with 30% to 35% occurring only once. This sample was included in a study of T cell repertoires in cytomegalovirus infection. Study as a whole: CMV epitopes that were recently identified and HLA-C-restricted were used alongside well-studied HLA-B-restricted ones. In public TCR beta signatures, there were indications of both CMV infection and matching HLA type.

The CDR3 has 14 amino acids. The germline V gene encodes CDR1 MNHEY and CDR2 SVGEGT. V lost 6 bases and J 5 bases, leaving 17 bases between the germline ends. Broader study findings: Carriers of CMV and the relevant HLA type were discriminated by public TCR beta frequency. Within the response measured ex vivo, HLA-C-restricted CMV-specific TCR beta clonotypes were dominant.

The source of this sequence is a human donor in good health (CMV status not recorded). Some clones in this sample may be carry-over from other donors' samples. The sequenced sample was cultured CD8+ T cells from PBMCs, obtained from culture after CMV antigen stimulation. The chain joins TRBV6-2 or TRBV6-3 to TRBJ2-7; TRBD1 or TRBD2 may be the D gene (5 bases each). CDR3: CASRETEGRDEQYF. CDR3 nucleotide sequence: TGTGCCAGCAGAGAGACAGAGGGGCGGGACGAGCAGTACTTC.